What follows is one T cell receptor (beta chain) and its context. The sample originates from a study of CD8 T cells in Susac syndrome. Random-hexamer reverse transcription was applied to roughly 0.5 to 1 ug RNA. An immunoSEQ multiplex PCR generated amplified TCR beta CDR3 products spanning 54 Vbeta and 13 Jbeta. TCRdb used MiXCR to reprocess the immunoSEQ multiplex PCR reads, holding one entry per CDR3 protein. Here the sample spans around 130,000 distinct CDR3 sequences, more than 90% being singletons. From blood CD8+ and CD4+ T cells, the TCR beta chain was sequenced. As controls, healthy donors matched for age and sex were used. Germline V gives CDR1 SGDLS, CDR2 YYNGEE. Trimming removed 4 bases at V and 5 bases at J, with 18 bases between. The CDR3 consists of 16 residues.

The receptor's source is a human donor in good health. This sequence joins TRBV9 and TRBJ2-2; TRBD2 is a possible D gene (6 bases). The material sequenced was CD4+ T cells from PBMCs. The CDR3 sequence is CASSPAFGSATGELFF. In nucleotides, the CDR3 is TGTGCCAGCAGCCCGGCCTTCGGGAGTGCTACCGGGGAGCTGTTTTTT.